This T cell receptor (beta chain) derives from a study of blood T cell repertoires in COVID-19 (dated by TCRdb to the early 2020s). Regarding the research as a whole: Samples from collaborators originated in the United States, Italy and Spain and spanned both the acute and convalescent phases of COVID-19. The material from the prospective study consisted of cDNA or gDNA derived from T cells, B-cell-depleted T cells, or PBMCs. Deeply sampled blood TCRbeta repertoires from subjects exposed to, actively infected with, or recovered from COVID-19 were included in the dataset. The repertoires were made available in a free public database intended to serve as a resource for research on the immune response to SARS-CoV-2. The samples were drawn from the first 160 participants of the ongoing ImmuneRACE study and from 950 to 1,500 subjects provided by 6 global collaborators. A de-identified subject ID, COVID-19 status, age in years and sex were almost always included in the sample metadata. Where available, HLA class I and class II types were obtained from metadata supplied by the sample provider rather than from assay-based typing. The paper as a whole reports these results and caveats: How much clinical and demographic metadata was included differed by source and by participant, and the metadata was provided uncurated.

The immunoSEQ Assay, a bias-controlled multiplex PCR, was used to amplify TCRbeta CDR3 regions from genomic DNA. As for how the authors treated the data: Nucleated cell counts per sample were estimated from amplification of reference gene primers within the assay. To quantify the absolute abundance of each unique TCRbeta CDR3 rearrangement, sequence reads were collapsed and filtered. For each sample, productive Simpson clonality was calculated by taking the square root of Simpson's diversity index across productive rearrangements. Drawn from immuneACCESS, this table holds only the in-frame rearrangements with V and J called that TCRdb kept. Clones are partly lost; checked studies trace under half to an unresolved V gene and leave the rest unexplained. Clone size and the V and J calls come from that table; the DNA yielded D and trimming. For this sample the table gives 65,000 to 75,000 clones, of which approximately 83% were detected only once. The biggest ten clones account for just over 4.5% of the sample.

In the case of this clone: The antigen it binds to is not known. No base qualities exist here, and no much larger clone lies one base off it.

The CDR3 has 14 amino acids, counting the end cysteine and phenylalanine. Just CDR3 DNA is preserved here, 42 bases in frame from base 1. Compared with germline, V lacks 11 bases and J lacks 1 base; bases without a gene match: 5. From a lookup of the germline V gene, CDR1 and CDR2 are ENHRY and SYGVKD. Collaborating institutions collected whole blood in K2EDTA tubes following their own protocols. Collaborator samples were shipped for TCRbeta analysis as frozen whole blood, isolated PBMCs, or DNA extracted from either sample type. The source material was peripheral blood. This chain is built from TRBV10-3 and TRBJ2-1, with TRBD2 identical over 10 junction bases. This receptor was obtained from a woman aged 55-69 years with acute or convalescent COVID-19. CDR3 protein: CASRTSGSYNEQFF. The sequenced DNA is TGTGCCTCAAGGACTAGCGGTTCCTACAATGAGCAGTTCTTC.